These T cell receptor beta chains were read from a single sample in a study of OX40 agonist ivuxolimab in advanced cancers. Produced via immunoSEQ multiplex PCR; TCRdb's table is partial and in-frame only. The sample consists of tens of thousands of clones, 90% to 95% of them appearing once. Sequenced material: CD4+ or CD8+ T cells sorted from blood, taken in a trial of the OX40 agonist ivuxolimab. The receptors stem from an adult with an advanced solid tumor such as melanoma, head and neck, liver or kidney cancer. Each CDR3 is given with its conserved first and last residue. A D gene is named only where the DNA matches it firmly. The size field is filled for only some rows; it gives once, few, many or a size class.

v_call: TRBV6-1
d_call: TRBD1
cdr3_length: 15
j_call: TRBJ2-7
clone_size: NA
cdr3_aa: CASRGIRTGGNEQYF
cdr3_nt: TGTGCCAGCAGGGGGATAAGGACAGGGGGCAACGAGCAGTACTTC

v_call: TRBV6-5
d_call: TRBD2
cdr3_length: 15
j_call: TRBJ2-2
clone_size: NA
cdr3_aa: CASSYTSGITGELFF
cdr3_nt: TGTGCCAGCAGCTACACTAGCGGGATAACCGGGGAGCTGTTTTTT

v_call: TRBV27
d_call: NA
cdr3_length: 15
j_call: TRBJ2-1
clone_size: NA
cdr3_aa: CASTSLSIFNNEQFF
cdr3_nt: TGTGCCAGCACTTCACTCAGTATTTTTAACAATGAGCAGTTCTTC

v_call: TRBV10-3
d_call: NA
cdr3_length: 15
j_call: TRBJ2-2
clone_size: NA
cdr3_aa: CAISDRQGNTGELFF
cdr3_nt: TGTGCCATCAGTGATCGGCAGGGGAACACCGGGGAGCTGTTTTTT

v_call: TRBV6-5
d_call: TRBD1
cdr3_length: 14
j_call: TRBJ2-7
clone_size: once
cdr3_aa: CASSRGRGQYEQYF
cdr3_nt: TGTGCCAGCAGTCGGGGAAGGGGGCAATACGAGCAGTACTTC

v_call: TRBV5-1
d_call: NA
cdr3_length: 15
j_call: TRBJ2-3
clone_size: NA
cdr3_aa: CASSRDGTSTDTQYF
cdr3_nt: TGCGCCAGCAGCCGGGACGGGACTAGCACAGATACGCAGTATTTT

v_call: TRBV18
d_call: TRBD2
cdr3_length: 20
j_call: TRBJ2-1
clone_size: NA
cdr3_aa: CASSPPGLAGALSSYNEQFF
cdr3_nt: TGTGCCAGCTCACCCCCGGGACTAGCGGGGGCCTTATCCTCCTACAATGAGCAGTTCTTC

v_call: TRBV10-3
d_call: NA
cdr3_length: 16
j_call: TRBJ2-1
clone_size: NA
cdr3_aa: CAISDSGRGGNNEQFF
cdr3_nt: TGTGCCATCAGTGACTCGGGAAGGGGAGGTAACAATGAGCAGTTCTTC

v_call: TRBV29-1
d_call: NA
cdr3_length: 13
j_call: TRBJ2-1
clone_size: NA
cdr3_aa: CSVRGTRYNEQFF
cdr3_nt: TGCAGCGTTCGGGGGACACGATACAATGAGCAGTTCTTC

v_call: TRBV18
d_call: TRBD2
cdr3_length: 15
j_call: TRBJ2-1
clone_size: few
cdr3_aa: CASSPPAGGNNEQFF
cdr3_nt: TGTGCCAGCTCACCACCGGCGGGAGGGAACAATGAGCAGTTCTTC

v_call: TRBV7-9
d_call: NA
cdr3_length: 14
j_call: TRBJ2-5
clone_size: NA
cdr3_aa: CASSLVSSQETQYF
cdr3_nt: TGTGCCAGCAGCTTAGTCAGCAGCCAAGAGACCCAGTACTTC

v_call: TRBV2
d_call: TRBD2
cdr3_length: 14
j_call: TRBJ2-1
clone_size: NA
cdr3_aa: CASRAGVPYNEQFF
cdr3_nt: TGTGCCAGCCGAGCGGGAGTTCCCTACAATGAGCAGTTCTTC

v_call: TRBV10-3
d_call: TRBD2
cdr3_length: 16
j_call: TRBJ2-2
clone_size: once
cdr3_aa: CAISPRTSGGTGELFF
cdr3_nt: TGTGCCATCAGCCCTCGGACTAGCGGGGGCACCGGGGAGCTGTTTTTT

v_call: TRBV19
d_call: TRBD1
cdr3_length: 13
j_call: TRBJ2-5
clone_size: NA
cdr3_aa: CATRDREIETQYF
cdr3_nt: TGTGCCACCCGGGACAGGGAAATCGAGACCCAGTACTTC

v_call: TRBV6-5
d_call: NA
cdr3_length: 13
j_call: TRBJ1-1
clone_size: NA
cdr3_aa: CASSYGENTEAFF
cdr3_nt: TGTGCCAGCAGTTACGGGGAGAACACTGAAGCTTTCTTT

v_call: TRBV5-1
d_call: TRBD1
cdr3_length: 16
j_call: TRBJ2-1
clone_size: once
cdr3_aa: CASSSQGQGIHNEQFF
cdr3_nt: TGCGCCAGCAGCTCCCAGGGACAGGGGATACACAATGAGCAGTTCTTC

v_call: TRBV6-5
d_call: TRBD1
cdr3_length: 16
j_call: TRBJ2-1
clone_size: NA
cdr3_aa: CASSYQQGAPHNEQFF
cdr3_nt: TGTGCCAGCAGTTACCAACAGGGGGCGCCTCACAATGAGCAGTTCTTC

v_call: TRBV27
d_call: NA
cdr3_length: 16
j_call: TRBJ2-6
clone_size: NA
cdr3_aa: CASTELGSSGANVLTF
cdr3_nt: TGTGCCAGCACTGAATTGGGAAGCTCTGGGGCCAACGTCCTGACTTTC

v_call: TRBV28
d_call: TRBD1
cdr3_length: 15
j_call: TRBJ2-7
clone_size: NA
cdr3_aa: CASSPPDRANYEQYF
cdr3_nt: TGTGCCAGCAGTCCACCTGACAGGGCCAACTACGAGCAGTACTTC

v_call: TRBV2
d_call: NA
cdr3_length: 16
j_call: TRBJ2-2
clone_size: NA
cdr3_aa: CASSESVTFKGGELFF
cdr3_nt: TGTGCCAGCAGTGAGAGTGTCACCTTTAAGGGCGGGGAGCTGTTTTTT

v_call: TRBV4-1
d_call: NA
cdr3_length: 15
j_call: TRBJ1-3
clone_size: NA
cdr3_aa: CASSPGQVTGNTIYF
cdr3_nt: TGCGCCAGCAGCCCGGGGCAGGTGACTGGAAACACCATATATTTT

v_call: TRBV28
d_call: NA
cdr3_length: 13
j_call: TRBJ2-5
clone_size: NA
cdr3_aa: CASSTGGGKTQYF
cdr3_nt: TGTGCCAGCAGTACTGGAGGGGGAAAGACCCAGTACTTC

v_call: TRBV30
d_call: TRBD2
cdr3_length: 20
j_call: TRBJ2-3
clone_size: NA
cdr3_aa: CAWSANRGREGTYSTDTQYF
cdr3_nt: TGTGCCTGGAGTGCAAATCGGGGGCGGGAGGGAACTTATAGCACAGATACGCAGTATTTT

v_call: TRBV12-1
d_call: NA
cdr3_length: 13
j_call: TRBJ2-3
clone_size: NA
cdr3_aa: CASKGASTDTQYF
cdr3_nt: TGTGCCAGCAAGGGAGCAAGCACAGATACGCAGTATTTT

v_call: TRBV15
d_call: NA
cdr3_length: 15
j_call: TRBJ1-3
clone_size: NA
cdr3_aa: CATRVGGILANTIYF
cdr3_nt: TGTGCCACCAGAGTCGGGGGCATCCTGGCAAACACCATATATTTT

v_call: TRBV30
d_call: NA
cdr3_length: 15
j_call: TRBJ1-1
clone_size: few
cdr3_aa: CAWSVLKIGDTEAFF
cdr3_nt: TGTGCCTGGAGTGTACTGAAGATCGGAGACACTGAAGCTTTCTTT

v_call: TRBV28
d_call: TRBD2
cdr3_length: 13
j_call: TRBJ2-3
clone_size: NA
cdr3_aa: CASRWGGGDTQYF
cdr3_nt: TGTGCCAGCAGGTGGGGGGGAGGAGATACGCAGTATTTT

v_call: TRBV28
d_call: NA
cdr3_length: 16
j_call: TRBJ2-3
clone_size: NA
cdr3_aa: CASHTPRTVTSDTQYF
cdr3_nt: TGTGCCAGCCATACTCCTAGGACAGTTACATCAGATACGCAGTATTTT

v_call: TRBV2
d_call: TRBD1
cdr3_length: 12
j_call: TRBJ1-5
clone_size: NA
cdr3_aa: CASSELGTAQHF
cdr3_nt: TGTGCCAGCAGTGAATTAGGGACAGCCCAGCATTTT

v_call: TRBV14
d_call: NA
cdr3_length: 12
j_call: TRBJ2-5
clone_size: NA
cdr3_aa: CASSRLQETQYF
cdr3_nt: TGTGCCAGCAGTCGACTTCAAGAGACCCAGTACTTC

v_call: TRBV9
d_call: NA
cdr3_length: 14
j_call: TRBJ2-5
clone_size: once
cdr3_aa: CASSVAGGTETQYF
cdr3_nt: TGTGCCAGCAGCGTAGCTGGTGGGACCGAGACCCAGTACTTC

v_call: TRBV27
d_call: NA
cdr3_length: 12
j_call: TRBJ2-1
clone_size: NA
cdr3_aa: CASSYQGNEQFF
cdr3_nt: TGTGCCAGCAGTTACCAGGGCAATGAGCAGTTCTTC

v_call: TRBV28
d_call: NA
cdr3_length: 11
j_call: TRBJ2-1
clone_size: NA
cdr3_aa: CASSYRNEQFF
cdr3_nt: TGTGCCAGCAGTTATAGGAATGAGCAGTTCTTC

v_call: TRBV5-1
d_call: NA
cdr3_length: 14
j_call: TRBJ2-5
clone_size: NA
cdr3_aa: CASSLGALQETQYF
cdr3_nt: TGCGCCAGCAGCTTGGGGGCCCTCCAAGAGACCCAGTACTTC

v_call: TRBV30
d_call: NA
cdr3_length: 11
j_call: TRBJ2-5
clone_size: few
cdr3_aa: CAWSPQETQYF
cdr3_nt: TGTGCCTGGAGTCCGCAGGAGACCCAGTACTTC

v_call: TRBV7-8
d_call: TRBD1
cdr3_length: 13
j_call: TRBJ1-5
clone_size: NA
cdr3_aa: CASSGTGRQPQHF
cdr3_nt: TGTGCCAGCAGCGGGACAGGGCGTCAGCCCCAGCATTTT

v_call: TRBV5-1
d_call: NA
cdr3_length: 12
j_call: TRBJ2-7
clone_size: NA
cdr3_aa: CASSGGGYEQYF
cdr3_nt: TGCGCCAGCAGCGGCGGCGGTTACGAGCAGTACTTC

v_call: TRBV2
d_call: TRBD1
cdr3_length: 15
j_call: TRBJ2-2
clone_size: once
cdr3_aa: CASSPGTANTGELFF
cdr3_nt: TGTGCCAGCAGCCCCGGGACAGCGAACACCGGGGAGCTGTTTTTT

v_call: TRBV19
d_call: TRBD1
cdr3_length: 16
j_call: TRBJ1-5
clone_size: NA
cdr3_aa: CASTPRDRGYNQPQHF
cdr3_nt: TGTGCCAGTACGCCGAGAGACAGGGGTTACAATCAGCCCCAGCATTTT

v_call: TRBV6-1
d_call: NA
cdr3_length: 15
j_call: TRBJ2-7
clone_size: NA
cdr3_aa: CASSNRDKDSYEQYF
cdr3_nt: TGTGCCAGCAGTAACCGGGACAAAGACTCCTACGAGCAGTACTTC

v_call: TRBV10-2
d_call: NA
cdr3_length: 13
j_call: TRBJ2-5
clone_size: NA
cdr3_aa: CASNARDQETQYF
cdr3_nt: TGCGCCAGCAACGCCAGGGACCAAGAGACCCAGTACTTC

v_call: TRBV30
d_call: TRBD1
cdr3_length: 13
j_call: TRBJ1-4
clone_size: once
cdr3_aa: CAWSVGGGEKLFF
cdr3_nt: TGTGCCTGGAGTGTAGGGGGCGGTGAAAAACTGTTTTTT

v_call: TRBV21-1
d_call: NA
cdr3_length: 15
j_call: TRBJ2-3
clone_size: NA
cdr3_aa: CASSKGREGPDTQYF
cdr3_nt: TGTGCCAGCAGCAAAGGGCGGGAGGGGCCAGATACGCAGTATTTT

v_call: TRBV2
d_call: NA
cdr3_length: 13
j_call: TRBJ1-2
clone_size: NA
cdr3_aa: CASSEMAGDGYTF
cdr3_nt: TGTGCCAGCAGTGAAATGGCAGGGGATGGCTACACCTTC

v_call: TRBV13
d_call: NA
cdr3_length: 15
j_call: TRBJ2-4
clone_size: few
cdr3_aa: CASSARLGRQNIQYF
cdr3_nt: TGTGCCAGCAGCGCGAGACTAGGCCGACAAAACATTCAGTACTTC

v_call: TRBV11-2
d_call: NA
cdr3_length: 13
j_call: TRBJ2-5
clone_size: NA
cdr3_aa: CASSLGQLETQYF
cdr3_nt: TGTGCCAGCAGCTTAGGCCAACTAGAGACCCAGTACTTC

v_call: TRBV28
d_call: NA
cdr3_length: 16
j_call: TRBJ1-5
clone_size: NA
cdr3_aa: CASSGLYGGMSQPQHF
cdr3_nt: TGTGCCAGCAGCGGATTATATGGGGGGATGAGTCAGCCCCAGCATTTT

v_call: TRBV4-2
d_call: NA
cdr3_length: 13
j_call: TRBJ1-4
clone_size: NA
cdr3_aa: CASSREGNEKLFF
cdr3_nt: TGTGCCAGCAGCCGAGAGGGGAATGAAAAACTGTTTTTT